This entry lists 11 T cell receptor beta chains sequenced from one sample in a study of read filtering for tumor transcriptome and immune sequencing (dated by TCRdb to 2020 to 2021). Sequencing relied on an Illumina HiSeq 4000. The Immunoverse kit was used to build TCR libraries from roughly 440 ng RNA, with molecular barcoded adaptors covering alpha/delta and beta/gamma chains. TCRdb handled the public reads itself, with Q25 trimming in fastp and clone calling in MiXCR, and kept productive beta chains. Every CDR3 protein is listed once, alongside the most common genes and DNA of its rows. The sample data list 20,000 to 25,000 distinct CDR3 sequences, and roughly an eighth of these were observed just once. Together, the top ten hold more than 50% of the sample. The specimen was a population of CD138-negative cells sorted from bone marrow. What this sample's cell subset or site label stands for: bone marrow mononuclear cells depleted of CD138+ plasma/myeloma cells by negative magnetic selection. Every receptor here comes from a donor aged 40 or over with multiple myeloma.

On this clonotype: The junction departs from germline at one end; a sequencing error may be responsible. The CDR3 DNA is TGCAGTGCTAGACATGGCAGCTCCTACAATGAGCAGTCCTTC. This encodes CSARHGSSYNEQSF. This chain uses TRBV20-1 with TRBJ2-1; D ambiguous. Germline CDR1 reads DFQATT; CDR2 reads SNEGSKA (reference sequence). The CDR3 has 14 residues.

This clonotype has ten or more counts. The chain employs TRBV5-1 and TRBJ2-2; TRBD2 matches at 7 bases. Germline V CDR1 and CDR2: SGHRS, YFSETQ. The V gene end was trimmed by 4 bases and the J gene end by 2 bases; junction bases not matched to a gene: 5. The CDR3 has 15 amino acids. Here the CDR3 reads CASSPGLQNTGELFF. Written as DNA, the CDR3 is TGCGCCAGCAGCCCGGGACTACAAAACACCGGGGAGCTGTTTTTT.

There are many counts of this clonotype. The V and J genes are TRBV7-8 and TRBJ2-3; D is possibly TRBD2 (5 bases). The V end lost 7 bases, the J end lost 2 bases, and 16 bases lay between the germline ends. CDR1 SGHVS and CDR2 FQNEAQ come from the germline V gene. The CDR3 consists of 15 residues. The CDR3: CASTHQREDTDTQYF. For the CDR3, the DNA is TGTGCCAGCACCCATCAGAGGGAAGACACAGATACGCAGTATTTT.

The CDR3, as DNA: TGTGCCAGCAGTCTACAGAATCAGCCCCAGCATTTT. It encodes CASSLQNQPQHF. This chain connects TRBV28 to TRBJ1-5; D is unclear. CDR3 length: 12 amino acids. Looked up from germline, CDR1 is MDHEN and CDR2 is SYDVKM. V lost 5 bases to trimming and J lost 4 bases, with 6 bases between them.

This clonotype was counted ten times or more. The rearrangement uses TRBV4-2 and TRBJ2-1, with 8 bases matching TRBD2. Losses at the gene ends were 1 base for V and 9 bases for J; bases not matched to a gene: 14. The germline V gene encodes CDR1 LGHNA and CDR2 YNFKEQ. The CDR3 spans 17 residues. CDR3 in DNA: TGTGCCAGCAGCCAAGCGGGGGGGCTAGCGGGTGGTAGTGAGCAGTTCTTC. It yields the protein CASSQAGGLAGGSEQFF.

This clonotype was picked up many times. The chain couples TRBV20-1 to TRBJ2-5, with 13 bases identical to TRBD2. In germline, CDR1 is DFQATT, CDR2 SNEGSKA (reference sequence). The CDR3 length is 17 residues. The V gene end was trimmed by 6 bases and the J gene end by 0 bases; junction bases not matched to a gene: 10. CDR3 amino acids: CSAENPGLAGYQETQYF. In nucleotides, the CDR3 is TGCAGTGCGGAAAATCCGGGACTAGCGGGGTACCAAGAGACCCAGTACTTC.

This rearrangement joins TRBV28 to TRBJ2-2; D perhaps matches TRBD1 (5 bases). The length of the CDR3 is 17 residues. Per the germline V gene, CDR1 is MDHEN and CDR2 is SYDVKM. V was cut by 5 bases and J by 6 bases, with 22 bases left in between. In DNA, the CDR3 is TGTGCCAGCAGTCCTCCCACGCAGGGTCCTTACCCCGGGGAGCTGTTTTTT. It codes for CASSPPTQGPYPGELFF.

Comments on this clonotype: This may come from a read error, since a much larger clone is one base off. This sequence joins TRBV29-1 and TRBJ1-4, with no clear D. The CDR3 runs to 12 residues. CDR1 SQVTM and CDR2 ANQGSEA come from the germline V gene. Deletions cut 6 bases from V and 5 bases from J, with 10 bases between. CDR3 amino acids: CSVLRGNEKLFF. The CDR3 region has the DNA TGCAGCGTCTTACGCGGGAATGAAAAACTGTTTTTT.

The rearrangement links TRBV11-3 to TRBJ2-1, with 15 bases lining up with TRBD2. Germline-derived CDR1 and CDR2 are SGHNT and YENEEA. J lost 8 bases, V lost 5 bases, and 4 bases had no gene match. The CDR3 runs 15 residues. The CDR3 reads CASSPRTSGRDEQFF. For the CDR3, the DNA is TGTGCCAGCAGCCCCCGGACTAGCGGGAGGGATGAGCAGTTCTTC.

This clonotype was found many times. V and J are TRBV20-1 and TRBJ2-1; D gene unclear. The CDR3 is 14 residues long. Germline lookup yields CDR1 DFQATT and CDR2 SNEGSKA (reference sequence). V dropped 4 bases and J dropped 1 base, with 11 bases sitting between them. CDR3 sequence reads: CSAKASDSYNEQFF. CDR3 in DNA: TGCAGTGCTAAAGCTAGTGATTCCTACAATGAGCAGTTCTTC.

This chain uses TRBV3-1 with TRBJ2-5, with D unresolved. The CDR3 runs to 17 residues. The V end lost 4 bases, the J end lost 1 base, and 19 bases lay between the germline ends. CDR1 LGHDT and CDR2 YNNKEL come from the germline V gene (reference sequence). The CDR3 protein is CASSPIFTLGGQETQYF. The CDR3 nucleotides read TGTGCCAGCAGCCCTATCTTCACCTTAGGCGGCCAAGAGACCCAGTACTTC.